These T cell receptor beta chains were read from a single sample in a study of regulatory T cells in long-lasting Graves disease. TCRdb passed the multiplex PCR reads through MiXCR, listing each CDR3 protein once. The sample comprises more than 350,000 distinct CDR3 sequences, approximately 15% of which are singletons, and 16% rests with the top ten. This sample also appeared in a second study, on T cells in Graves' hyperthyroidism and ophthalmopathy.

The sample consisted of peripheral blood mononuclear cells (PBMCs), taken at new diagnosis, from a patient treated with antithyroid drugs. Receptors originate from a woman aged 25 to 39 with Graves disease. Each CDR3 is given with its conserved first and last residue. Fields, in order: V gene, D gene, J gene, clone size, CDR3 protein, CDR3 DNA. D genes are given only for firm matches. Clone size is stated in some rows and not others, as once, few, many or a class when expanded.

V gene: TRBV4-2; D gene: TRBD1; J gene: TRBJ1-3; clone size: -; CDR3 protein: CASSQDWQGVRNTIYF; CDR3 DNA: TGTGCCAGCAGCCAAGATTGGCAGGGGGTGCGAAACACCATATATTTT
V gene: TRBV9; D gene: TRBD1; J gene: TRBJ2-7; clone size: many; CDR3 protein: CASSKRDRAIGDEQYF; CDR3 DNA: TGTGCCAGCTCCAAACGGGACAGGGCAATAGGGGACGAGCAGTACTTC
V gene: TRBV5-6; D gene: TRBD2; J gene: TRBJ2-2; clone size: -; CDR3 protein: CASSLAGGPNTRELFF; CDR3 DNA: TGTGCCAGCAGCTTGGCGGGAGGGCCGAACACCAGGGAGCTGTTTTTT
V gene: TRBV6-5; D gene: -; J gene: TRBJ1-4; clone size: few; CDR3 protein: CASSYSAASYNEKLFF; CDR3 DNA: TGTGCCAGCAGTTACTCCGCCGCGTCCTATAATGAAAAACTGTTTTTT
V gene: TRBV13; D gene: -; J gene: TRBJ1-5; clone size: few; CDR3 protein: CASSWTSSSDTQHF; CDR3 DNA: TGTGCCAGCAGCTGGACTAGCAGCTCAGATACGCAGCATTTT
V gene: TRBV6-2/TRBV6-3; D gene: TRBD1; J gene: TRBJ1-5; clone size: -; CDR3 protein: CASSTYAHGQGTGNQPQHF; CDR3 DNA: TGTGCCAGCAGTACCTATGCCCACGGACAGGGGACGGGCAATCAGCCCCAGCATTTT
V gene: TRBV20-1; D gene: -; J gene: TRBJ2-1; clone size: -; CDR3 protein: CSALDWNSYNEQFF; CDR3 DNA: TGCAGTGCCCTCGACTGGAACTCCTACAATGAGCAGTTCTTC
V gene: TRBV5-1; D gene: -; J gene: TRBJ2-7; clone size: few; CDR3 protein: CASSTDGTSYEQYF; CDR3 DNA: TGCGCCAGCAGCACGGACGGGACCTCCTACGAGCAGTACTTC
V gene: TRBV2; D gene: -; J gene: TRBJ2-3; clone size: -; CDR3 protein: CASGEVAQPSTDTQYF; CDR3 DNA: TGTGCCAGCGGTGAGGTCGCGCAACCTAGCACAGATACGCAGTATTTT
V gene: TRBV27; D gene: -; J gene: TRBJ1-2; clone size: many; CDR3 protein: CASSLSENYGYTF; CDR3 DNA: TGTGCCAGCAGTTTATCAGAAAACTATGGCTACACCTTC
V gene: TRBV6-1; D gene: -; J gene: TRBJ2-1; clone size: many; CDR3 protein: CASSLRGGNEQFF; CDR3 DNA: TGTGCCAGCAGCCTCCGAGGGGGGAATGAGCAGTTCTTC
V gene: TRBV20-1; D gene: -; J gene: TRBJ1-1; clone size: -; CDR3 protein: CSARDESGREAFF; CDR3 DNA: TGCAGTGCTAGAGACGAATCTGGAAGGGAAGCTTTCTTT
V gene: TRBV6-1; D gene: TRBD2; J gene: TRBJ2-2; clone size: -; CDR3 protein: CASSDTSGSAGELFF; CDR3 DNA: TGTGCCAGCAGTGACACTAGCGGGAGTGCCGGGGAGCTGTTTTTT
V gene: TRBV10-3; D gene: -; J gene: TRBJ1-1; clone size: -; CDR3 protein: CAISDPREGTEAFF; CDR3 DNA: TGTGCCATCAGTGACCCCCGGGAGGGCACTGAAGCTTTCTTT
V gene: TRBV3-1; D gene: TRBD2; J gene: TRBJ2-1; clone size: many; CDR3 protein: CASSPRTSGRGDEQFF; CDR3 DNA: TGTGCCAGCAGCCCAAGGACTAGCGGGAGAGGCGATGAGCAGTTCTTC
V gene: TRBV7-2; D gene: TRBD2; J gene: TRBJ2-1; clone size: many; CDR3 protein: CASSPGLAGAWNEQFF; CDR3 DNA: TGTGCCAGCAGCCCGGGGCTAGCGGGAGCGTGGAATGAGCAGTTCTTC
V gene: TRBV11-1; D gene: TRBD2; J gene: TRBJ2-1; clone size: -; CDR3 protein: CASSPIGLAGSYNEQFF; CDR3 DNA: TGTGCCAGCAGCCCCATCGGACTAGCGGGGTCCTACAATGAGCAGTTCTTC
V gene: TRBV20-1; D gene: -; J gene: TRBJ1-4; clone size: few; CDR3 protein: CSALPDATNEKLFF; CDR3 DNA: TGCAGTGCCCTCCCAGACGCAACTAATGAAAAACTGTTTTTT
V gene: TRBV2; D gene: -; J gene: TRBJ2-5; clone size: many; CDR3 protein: CASRGSVQETQYF; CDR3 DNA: TGTGCCAGCCGTGGTAGCGTCCAAGAGACCCAGTACTTC
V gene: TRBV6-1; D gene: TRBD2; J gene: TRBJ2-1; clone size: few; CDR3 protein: CASSAGLAGGIYNEQFF; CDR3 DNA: TGTGCCAGCAGTGCTGGACTAGCGGGAGGGATCTACAATGAGCAGTTCTTC
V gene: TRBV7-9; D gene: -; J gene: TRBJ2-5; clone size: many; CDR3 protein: CASSSRSRGRETQYF; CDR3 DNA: TGTGCCAGCAGCTCAAGGTCAAGGGGTAGAGAGACCCAGTACTTC
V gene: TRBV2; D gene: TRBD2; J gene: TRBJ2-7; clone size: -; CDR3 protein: CASTSEAGGTYEQYF; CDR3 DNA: TGTGCCAGCACCTCGGAGGCGGGGGGAACCTACGAGCAGTACTTC
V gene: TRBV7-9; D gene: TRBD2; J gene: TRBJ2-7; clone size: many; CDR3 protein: CASSLAPIAGGAYEQYF; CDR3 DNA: TGTGCCAGCAGCTTAGCCCCCATAGCGGGAGGCGCCTACGAGCAGTACTTC
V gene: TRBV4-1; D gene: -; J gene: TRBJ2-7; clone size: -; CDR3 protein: CASSHRNNEQYF; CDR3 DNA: TGCGCCAGCAGCCATAGGAACAACGAGCAGTACTTC
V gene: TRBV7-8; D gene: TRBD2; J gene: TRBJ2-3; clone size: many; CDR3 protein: CASSLDPGGGTDTQYF; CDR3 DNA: TGTGCCAGCAGCTTAGATCCGGGAGGTGGCACAGATACGCAGTATTTT
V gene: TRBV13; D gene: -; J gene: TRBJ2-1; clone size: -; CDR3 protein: CASSPPAGYNEQFF; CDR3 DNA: TGTGCCAGCAGCCCCCCCGCGGGCTACAATGAGCAGTTCTTC
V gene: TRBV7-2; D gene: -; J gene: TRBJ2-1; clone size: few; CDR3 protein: CASSLAPGIPYNEQFF; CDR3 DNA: TGTGCCAGCAGCTTAGCGCCCGGCATACCCTACAATGAGCAGTTCTTC
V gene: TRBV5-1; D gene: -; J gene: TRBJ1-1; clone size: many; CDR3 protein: CASSFSNTEAFF; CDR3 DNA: TGCGCCAGCAGCTTCTCGAACACTGAAGCTTTCTTT
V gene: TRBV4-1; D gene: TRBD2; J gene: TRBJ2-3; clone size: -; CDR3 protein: CASSQGLAGLRGTQYF; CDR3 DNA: TGCGCCAGCAGCCAAGGACTAGCGGGACTCAGGGGTACGCAGTATTTT
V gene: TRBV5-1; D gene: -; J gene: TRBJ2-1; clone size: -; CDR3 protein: CASSSGQTGSYNEQFF; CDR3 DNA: TGCGCCAGCAGCTCCGGACAGACCGGCTCCTACAATGAGCAGTTCTTC
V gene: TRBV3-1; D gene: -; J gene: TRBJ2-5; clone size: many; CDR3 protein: CASSQSEETQYF; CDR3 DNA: TGTGCCAGCAGCCAATCGGAAGAGACCCAGTACTTC